This T cell receptor beta chain was identified in a study of read filtering for tumor transcriptome and immune sequencing. About the research overall: Under 10 patients were R-ISS I, 16 were R-ISS II, about seven were R-ISS III. Whole-study findings and limits: This fraction held mixed bone marrow immune cells after CD138-negative sorting. Dropping single-read clonotypes raised IR-seq and RNA-seq shared-clonotype correlation. In IR-seq, single-read clonotypes were approximately 79% of clonotypes but around 3.5% of reads.

Trimming cost V 2 bases and J 1 base, with 18 bases left between them. The CDR3 loop spans 16 amino acids. Germline V gene data show CDR1 as GTSNPN and CDR2 as SVGIG (reference sequence). This library used around 400 ng RNA and molecular barcoded adaptors spanning alpha/delta and beta/gamma chains. TCRdb reprocessed the reads with MiXCR, giving one entry per CDR3 protein. The data show roughly 59,000 distinct CDR3 sequences, 15% to 20% seen once. At least ten counts were recorded for this clonotype. What it recognizes is unknown. The clonotype was recovered from a donor at least 40 years old with multiple myeloma. Material: a population of CD138-negative cells sorted from bone marrow. V and J are TRBV30 and TRBJ2-7; D might be TRBD1 or TRBD2, each matching 6 bases. Here the CDR3 DNA reads TGTGCCTGGAGTCCTTTCGCGGGACACCGGTCCTACGAGCAGTACTTC. Amino acids: CAWSPFAGHRSYEQYF.